This T cell receptor beta chain is drawn from a study of T-cell reconstitution after alpha-beta-depleted transplantation in children. Study findings and constraints: There were some patients whose high TCRbeta diversity at day 60 came from surviving recipient T cells and thymic progenitors. The main origin of T-cell counts and diversity one year after transplant was newly produced T cells. Expanded graft clones numbering several hundred reportedly gave rise to alpha-beta T cells about two months after transplant.

CDR3 length equals 15 residues. Germline assignment: CDR1 MNHEY and CDR2 SMNVEV (reference sequence). The V end was cut by 5 bases, the J end by 5 bases, with 16 bases between. This clonotype was picked up many times. What it binds is not known. TCRbeta library construction was performed incorporating unique molecular identifiers. TCRdb re-analysed the PCR reads in MiXCR, keeping a single row per CDR3 protein. The sample lists about 300,000 distinct CDR3 sequences, about 9.5% occurring once. This sequence was found in a boy younger than two with acute myeloid leukemia, due to receive a stem cell transplant. Sequenced material: PBMCs, taken before TCRalphabeta/CD19-depleted stem cell transplant. V usage is TRBV27 and J usage is TRBJ1-5, with D perhaps TRBD1 (6 bases). CDR3: CASSEQGNLDQPQHF. DNA of the CDR3: TGTGCCAGCAGTGAACAGGGTAATCTCGATCAGCCCCAGCATTTT.